This T cell receptor (beta chain) was captured in a study of blood T cell repertoires in COVID-19. The CDR3 sequence is 13 residues long. Germline V gene data show CDR1 as LNHDA and CDR2 as SQIVND (reference sequence). V lost 7 bases and J lost 4, with 13 bases in between. Clones were read by immunoSEQ multiplex PCR, and TCRdb kept only the in-frame ones, dropping some. In the table there are some 100,000 clones, about nine tenths of which are singletons. The V call is TRBV19, the J call TRBJ1-2; tentative D call: TRBD1 (6 bases). This clonotype was sampled from a man in his forties or fifties with acute or convalescent COVID-19. Sequencing was done on a sample of peripheral blood. The DNA for the CDR3 is TGTGCCAGTAAACACAGGGATCTCTATGGCTACACCTTC. Its translation: CASKHRDLYGYTF.